Below are 26 T cell receptor beta chains sequenced from a single sample in a study of T cells in Graves' hyperthyroidism and ophthalmopathy. Amplified regions were TCR beta CDR3 sequences from RNA transcripts. The HTBI set primed first-round TCR CDR3 RT-PCR. Each CDR3 protein gets one entry after TCRdb re-called the multiplex PCR reads with MiXCR. Of hundreds of thousands of distinct CDR3 sequences listed, about a sixth were seen once; the top ten hold roughly 3.4%. Sequencing used blood. Every receptor here comes from a woman in her 40s with Graves' ophthalmopathy.

This chain links TRBV27 with TRBJ2-5; D might be TRBD2 (6 bases). This CDR3 has 13 amino acids. With 6 bases removed from V and 2 bases from J, the gap between germline ends came to 10 bases. CDR1 is MNHEY and CDR2 is SMNVEV in the germline V gene (reference sequence). The CDR3 nucleotides read TGTGCCAGCAGGGCGGCGGGACAAGAGACCCAGTACTTC. Translated, it gives CASRAAGQETQYF.

Ten or more counts support this clonotype. The chain uses TRBV2 and TRBJ2-3, with 8 bases lining up with TRBD2. There are 18 residues in the CDR3. The germline gives CDR1 SNHLY, CDR2 FYNNEI. The trim removed 10 bases at V and 6 bases at J, leaving 24 bases unmatched. CDR3 in DNA: TGTGCCATCCTCGGGGGTACTAGCGGATTTACAGTCATGGATACGCAGTATTTT. Translation: CAILGGTSGFTVMDTQYF.

This clonotype was observed many times. The chain uses TRBV30 and TRBJ2-4; no reliable D call. This CDR3 has 11 amino acids. The V end was cut by 4 bases, the J end by 8 bases, with 9 bases between. Germline CDR1 and CDR2: GTSNPN and SVGIG (reference sequence). DNA of the CDR3: TGTGCCTGGACCAGGACGGACATTCAGTACTTC. This codes for CAWTRTDIQYF.

There are many counts of this clonotype. The gene calls are TRBV11-2 and TRBJ2-3; 9 positions agree with TRBD1. Germline CDR1 reads SGHAT; CDR2 reads FQNNGV. The CDR3 loop spans 16 amino acids. The V gene end was trimmed by 1 base and the J gene end by 2 bases; junction bases not matched to a gene: 4. Here the CDR3 DNA reads TGTGCCAGCAGCTTAGGGCGGACAGGGGTCACAGATACGCAGTATTTT. This encodes CASSLGRTGVTDTQYF.

The chain links TRBV20-1 to TRBJ2-6; 10 bases are a match to TRBD2. The J segment lost 0 bases and the V segment lost 6 bases, leaving 8 bases of the junction unmatched. This CDR3 spans 17 amino acids. Per germline, CDR1 DFQATT and CDR2 SNEGSKA (reference sequence). CDR3 DNA sequence: TGCAGTGCATACGGGACTAGCGCCAGCTCTGGGGCCAACGTCCTGACTTTC. Translation: CSAYGTSASSGANVLTF.

This clonotype appeared a few times. The rearrangement uses TRBV20-1 and TRBJ2-7; 8 positions match TRBD2. This CDR3 is built from 14 residues. J was trimmed by 1 base and V by 5 bases; bases with no gene match: 7. Germline V gives CDR1 DFQATT, CDR2 SNEGSKA (reference sequence). The CDR3 is CSAGTSGASYEQYF. In nucleotides, the CDR3 is TGCAGTGCTGGTACTAGCGGAGCTTCCTACGAGCAGTACTTC.

J is TRBJ2-7 and V is TRBV20-1; TRBD1 might be the D (6 bases). V was trimmed by 1 base and J by 2 bases, leaving 18 bases between them. Looked up from germline, CDR1 is DFQATT and CDR2 is SNEGSKA (reference sequence). CDR3 length: 16 residues. CDR3: CSARGGFGTPTYEQYF. The CDR3 DNA reads TGCAGTGCTAGAGGGGGCTTTGGGACACCTACCTACGAGCAGTACTTC.

Many counts were recorded for this clonotype. The chain has TRBV28 and TRBJ2-7; a weak D match, TRBD2 (5 bases). The germline V gene has CDR1 MDHEN and CDR2 SYDVKM. The CDR3 is 14 residues long. V shed 5 bases and J shed 7 bases, with 18 bases lying between them. This CDR3 reads CASSRNSPRGEQYF. The CDR3 DNA follows: TGTGCCAGCAGTCGTAACAGTCCCCGGGGAGAGCAGTACTTC.

The V and J genes are TRBV11-2 and TRBJ2-3; the D is unclear. Trimming took 5 bases from V and 11 from J, leaving 11 bases between them. This CDR3 is 11 amino acids long. The germline V gene has CDR1 SGHAT and CDR2 FQNNGV. The chain's CDR3 is CASSPNHQQYF. DNA for the CDR3: TGTGCCAGCAGCCCCAATCATCAGCAGTATTTT.

This clonotype has only a few counts. The chain has TRBV6-1 and TRBJ1-2; weak D call: TRBD1 (5 bases). Trimming cost V 10 bases and J 1 base, with 22 bases left between them. This CDR3 is 16 amino acids long. Germline CDR1 reads MNHNS; CDR2 reads SASEGT. The CDR3 DNA reads as TGTGCCACCGGCCGGGACGGCGGATACCTTAACTATGGCTACACCTTC. Amino acids: CATGRDGGYLNYGYTF.

Many counts were recorded for this clonotype. The DNA of the CDR3 is TGTGCCAGCAGCTTCGCAGGGCCACAGACCGGGGAGCTGTTTTTT. Amino acid sequence: CASSFAGPQTGELFF. The chain combines TRBV11-1 with TRBJ2-2; possible D gene TRBD1, 5 bases. Germline lookup yields CDR1 SGHAT and CDR2 FQDESV (reference sequence). Trimming pared 3 bases from V and 5 bases from J, leaving 13 bases between. This CDR3 contains 15 residues.

This chain links TRBV19 with TRBJ1-2; D ambiguous. The CDR3 runs to 15 residues. Per the germline V gene, CDR1 is LNHDA and CDR2 is SQIVND (reference sequence). V was clipped by 3 bases and J by 1 base, with 12 bases between them. CDR3 in amino acids: CASSILGRSNYGYTF. CDR3 nucleotide sequence: TGTGCCAGTAGTATCTTGGGCAGAAGTAACTATGGCTACACCTTC.

This clonotype appeared many times. The chain joins TRBV30 to TRBJ2-6; TRBD1 aligns across 7 bases. The CDR3 consists of 17 residues. Germline V gives CDR1 GTSNPN, CDR2 SVGIG (reference sequence). V shed 3 bases and J 4 bases; nucleotides not matched to a gene: 12. The chain's CDR3 is CAWRRGRTLAGANVLTF. The DNA for the CDR3 is TGTGCCTGGAGAAGGGGGCGGACGCTCGCGGGGGCCAACGTCCTGACTTTC.

The sample holds many counts of this clonotype. V gene TRBV11-3 combines with J gene TRBJ2-1; 10 bases are a match to TRBD2. This CDR3 region has 18 residues. The V segment lost 2 bases and the J segment 6 bases; nucleotides outside the gene matches: 13. Germline V gene data show CDR1 as SGHNT and CDR2 as YENEEA. This chain's CDR3 is CASSLQSPSGRAFNEQFF. DNA of the CDR3: TGTGCCAGCAGCTTACAATCCCCCAGCGGGAGGGCCTTCAATGAGCAGTTCTTC.

Notes on this clonotype: A much larger clone sits a single nucleotide away, making a read error possible. The chain has TRBV7-3 and TRBJ2-3, with 13 bases lining up with TRBD2. Looked up from germline, CDR1 is SGHTA and CDR2 is FQGTGA. The CDR3 is 16 residues long. DNA of the CDR3: TGTACCAGCAGCCCTTGGACTAGCGGGAGTTCGGATACGCAGTATTTT. Its translation is CTSSPWTSGSSDTQYF.

The V gene is TRBV3-1, the J gene TRBJ2-1, with 9 bases identical to TRBD1. Germline V gives CDR1 LGHDT, CDR2 YNNKEL (reference sequence). There are 14 residues in the CDR3. V lost 6 bases, J lost 7 bases, and 7 bases stayed unmatched. The chain's CDR3 is CASRDRGVQNEQFF. The CDR3 nucleotides are TGTGCCAGCAGGGACAGGGGAGTACAAAATGAGCAGTTCTTC.

This clonotype has ten or more counts. This rearrangement joins TRBV28 to TRBJ2-5; 9 nucleotides align to TRBD2. The germline V gene has CDR1 MDHEN and CDR2 SYDVKM. Unmatched junction bases numbered 3, after V lost 1 base and J lost 3 bases. The CDR3 loop spans 15 amino acids. For the CDR3, the DNA is TGTGCCAGCAGTTTATCACCTAGCGGGAAAGAGACCCAGTACTTC. Its translation: CASSLSPSGKETQYF.

This clonotype was seen ten or more times. The chain is built from TRBV6-1 and TRBJ1-6, with 7 bases identical to TRBD1. The CDR3 consists of 16 residues. Trimming at V came to 3 bases and at J to 6 bases, leaving 8 bases not matched to a gene. Germline V gene data show CDR1 as MNHNS and CDR2 as SASEGT. CDR3 sequence reads: CASSDTGEIPNSPLHF. As DNA, the CDR3 is TGTGCCAGCAGTGATACAGGGGAAATTCCTAATTCACCCCTCCACTTT.

The V call is TRBV10-3, the J call TRBJ2-3; 10 nucleotides align to TRBD2. CDR1 ENHRY and CDR2 SYGVKD come from the germline V gene. The junction had 7 bases not matched to a gene; V was cut back by 4 bases and J by 0 bases. CDR3 length equals 17 residues. In nucleotides, the CDR3 is TGTGCCATCAGTGCGAGTCCGGGACTAGCGAGCACAGATACGCAGTATTTT. This translates into CAISASPGLASTDTQYF.

The chain couples TRBV3-1 to TRBJ2-5; TRBD2 matches 8 bases. V was clipped by 3 bases and J by 1 base; unmatched bases: 4. CDR3 length: 15 amino acids. Germline lookup yields CDR1 LGHDT and CDR2 YNNKEL (reference sequence). CDR3 DNA: TGTGCCAGCAGCCAGGGCGGGGGGATCCAAGAGACCCAGTACTTC. Translation gives CASSQGGGIQETQYF.

The CDR3 protein is CASSPGGSGYEQYF. CDR3 bases: TGTGCCAGTAGCCCGGGGGGGTCTGGCTACGAGCAGTACTTC. V usage is TRBV19 and J usage is TRBJ2-7; 8 nucleotides align to TRBD2. The germline gives CDR1 LNHDA, CDR2 SQIVND (reference sequence). The CDR3 covers 14 residues. The trim removed 6 bases at V and 3 bases at J, leaving 7 bases unmatched.

This clonotype was detected a few times. The chain couples TRBV5-4 to TRBJ2-3, with 7 bases that match TRBD1. Germline values: CDR1 SGHNT, CDR2 YYREEE (reference sequence). The CDR3 length is 16 residues. V dropped 2 bases and J dropped 7; count of bases not matched to a gene: 13. CDR3 nucleotides: TGTGCCAGCAGCTTTTCCGGGACAGCAAGTAGAAATACGCAGTATTTT. It is translated as CASSFSGTASRNTQYF.

This clonotype was seen a handful of times. The chain has TRBV10-1 and TRBJ1-5; D uncertain. The CDR3 is made up of 12 amino acids. Germline V gene data show CDR1 as WNHNN and CDR2 as SYGVQD (reference sequence). Trimming shortened V by 10 bases and J by 15 bases, and 22 bases separated the two germline ends. CDR3 sequence: CATDISRTAAHF. DNA for the CDR3: TGCGCCACCGATATTAGTCGGACGGCCGCGCATTTT.

This clonotype was seen ten or more times. This chain links TRBV2 with TRBJ1-5, with D tentatively TRBD1 (6 bases). CDR1 SNHLY and CDR2 FYNNEI come from the germline V gene. The CDR3 has 15 residues. V was cut by 5 bases and J by 4 bases, with 15 bases left in between. The CDR3 loop reads CASSLGGVKNQPQHF. The CDR3 coding sequence is TGTGCCAGCAGTCTAGGGGGGGTCAAAAATCAGCCCCAGCATTTT.

Many counts were recorded for this clonotype. The chain uses TRBV2 and TRBJ2-3; D is unresolved. This CDR3 has 14 residues. Trimming pared 3 bases from V and 0 bases from J, leaving 7 bases between. From germline, CDR1 is SNHLY and CDR2 FYNNEI. DNA for the CDR3: TGTGCCAGCAGTGATCGGGTGAGCACAGATACGCAGTATTTT. It translates to CASSDRVSTDTQYF. Together with reference TRBV2 and TRBJ2-3, the CDR3 gives the full variable domain: EPEVTQTPSHQVTQMGQEVILRCVPISNHLYFYWYRQILGQKVEFLVSFYNNEISEKSEIFDDQFSVERPDGSNFTLKIRSTKLEDSAMYFCASSDRVSTDTQYFGPGTRLTVL.

The chain uses TRBV7-9 and TRBJ2-3; 10 nucleotides match TRBD1. Trimming removed 5 bases from V and 6 bases from J; junction bases left unmatched: 8. This CDR3 region has 15 residues. Germline lookup yields CDR1 SEHNR and CDR2 FQNEAQ (reference sequence). The CDR3 coding sequence is TGTGCCAGCAGCGTAAGACAGGGGGCGGCGGATACGCAGTATTTT. This sequence encodes CASSVRQGAADTQYF.